This T cell receptor beta chain was documented in a study of cytomegalovirus exposure and HLA in healthy donors. General study points: It was reportedly the case that the classifier diagnosed cytomegalovirus status with high specificity and sensitivity.

Note on this clone: The antigen is not known.

Healthy donors of bone marrow made up the group. Unrecorded immune exposures were likely, despite nominal health at sampling. The study ran its PCR with 60 Vbeta and 13 Jbeta primers. Original processing methods: The count from a later analysis was about 80 million unique TCR beta chains, some 9.9 million of them shared. TCRdb's table, derived via immunoSEQ multiplex PCR, lists solely in-frame clones and lacks some. D and trimming were read from the DNA, whereas the V and J calls and clone size are those reported in that table. The data contain more than 100,000 clones, roughly 69% of them singletons. The length of the CDR3 is 13 residues. V was clipped by 4 bases and J by 7 bases; unmatched bases: 1. Germline V CDR1 and CDR2: SQVTM, ANQGSEA.

Sequenced input: PBMCs. This receptor was taken from a woman between 40 and 55 years old in good health and CMV-seropositive. The rearrangement uses TRBV29-1 and TRBJ1-6; 10 bases map to TRBD1. This CDR3 is CSVGGQGNSPLHF. For the CDR3, the DNA is TGCAGCGTTGGGGGACAGGGGAATTCACCCCTCCACTTT.